Following are 5 T cell receptor beta chains from one sample sequenced in a study of Ad26.COV2.S vaccination and SARS-CoV-2 variants (dated by TCRdb to the early 2020s). The library was generated by the immunoSEQ multiplex PCR assay. TCRdb's version of the immuneACCESS table is confined to in-frame rearrangements and falls short of the full clone set. An unresolved V gene accounts for under half of the shortfall where checked; the remainder is of unknown origin. For this sample there are some 190,000 clones; around 90% appear just once. The leading ten clones occupy around 6.1% of the sample. This specimen's time point label, per the study, means: individuals recovered from natural SARS-CoV-2 infection. Sequencing used peripheral blood, obtained after recovery from COVID-19. The receptors derive from a human donor who had recovered from COVID-19.

The chain carries TRBV6-1 and TRBJ2-2, with TRBD2 as a possible D gene (5 bases). Germline assignment: CDR1 MNHNS and CDR2 SASEGT. V was cut by 0 bases and J by 6 bases, with 11 bases left in between. This CDR3 has 15 amino acids. In nucleotides, the CDR3 is TGTGCCAGCAGTGAAGCAGGCCGCGGGTCCGGGGAGCTGTTTTTT. Translating it yields CASSEAGRGSGELFF.

In this sample, this clone turned up a few times. The chain combines TRBV6-5 with TRBJ2-3; 7 nucleotides agree with TRBD1. This CDR3 is 15 amino acids long. Germline loops: CDR1 MNHEY, CDR2 SVGAGI. J lost 6 bases, V lost 6 bases, and 12 bases had no gene match. CDR3 protein: CASSDTDRVTDTQYF. The CDR3 DNA is TGTGCCAGCAGCGATACCGACAGGGTGACGGATACGCAGTATTTT.

This clone showed up just a few times. This sequence joins TRBV5-1 and TRBJ1-2; tentative D call: TRBD1 (5 bases). V lost 4 bases, J lost 0 bases, and 10 bases lay in between. This CDR3 contains 14 residues. Looked up from germline, CDR1 is SGHRS and CDR2 is YFSETQ. CDR3 loop: CASSGDGSNYGYTF. The DNA of the CDR3 is TGCGCCAGCAGCGGGGACGGTTCTAACTATGGCTACACCTTC. Complete variable domain (other parts from reference TRBV5-1 and TRBJ1-2): KAGVTQTPRYLIKTRGQQVTLSCSPISGHRSVSWYQQTPGQGLQFLFEYFSETQRNKGNFPGRFSGRQFSNSRSEMNVSTLELGDSALYLCASSGDGSNYGYTFGSGTRLTVV.

The gene calls are TRBV7-8 and TRBJ1-1; D is undetermined. CDR3 length equals 14 residues. Germline V CDR1 and CDR2: SGHVS, FQNEAQ. V was shortened by 5 bases and J by 0 bases, with 10 bases between the two germline ends. CDR3 sequence: CASSPRWLNTEAFF. CDR3 nucleotides: TGTGCCAGCAGCCCCCGCTGGTTGAACACTGAAGCTTTCTTT.

This chain uses TRBV7-2 with TRBJ1-5; D call uncertain. This CDR3 region has 15 residues. The V end was cut by 5 bases, the J end by 2 bases, with 13 bases between. Per germline, CDR1 SGHTA and CDR2 FQGNSA. The CDR3 nucleotides are TGTGCCAGCAGCCCTGACGGATTCGGCAATCAGCCCCAGCATTTT. It yields the protein CASSPDGFGNQPQHF.